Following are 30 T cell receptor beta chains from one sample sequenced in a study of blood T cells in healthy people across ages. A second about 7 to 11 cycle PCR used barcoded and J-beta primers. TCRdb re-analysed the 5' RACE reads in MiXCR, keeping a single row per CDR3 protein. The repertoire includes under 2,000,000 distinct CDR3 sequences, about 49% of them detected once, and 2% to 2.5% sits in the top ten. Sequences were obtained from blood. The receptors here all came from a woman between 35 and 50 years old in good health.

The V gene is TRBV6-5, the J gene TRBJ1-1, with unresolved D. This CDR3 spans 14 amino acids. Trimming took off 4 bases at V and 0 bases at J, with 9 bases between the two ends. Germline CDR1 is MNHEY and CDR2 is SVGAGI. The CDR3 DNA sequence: TGTGCCAGCAGTTCTTGGGCGGTGAACACTGAAGCTTTCTTT. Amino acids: CASSSWAVNTEAFF.

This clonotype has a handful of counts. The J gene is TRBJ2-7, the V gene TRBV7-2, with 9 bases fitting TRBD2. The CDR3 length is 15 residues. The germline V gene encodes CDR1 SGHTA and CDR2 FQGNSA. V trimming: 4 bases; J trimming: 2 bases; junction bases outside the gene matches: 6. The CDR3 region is CASSYRLAAPYEQYF. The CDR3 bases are TGTGCCAGCAGCTATCGACTAGCGGCCCCCTACGAGCAGTACTTC.

Here the CDR3 reads CASSQGIDSAQYF. In DNA form, the CDR3 reads TGTGCCAGCAGCCAGGGGATAGACTCAGCCCAGTACTTC. The chain uses TRBV14 and TRBJ2-4; no reliable D call. This CDR3 has 13 amino acids. Germline loops: CDR1 SGHDN, CDR2 FVKESK. V was pared by 3 bases and J by 13 bases, with 16 bases between. The whole variable domain, filled in from reference TRBV14 and TRBJ2-4, reads EAGVTQFPSHSVIEKGQTVTLRCDPISGHDNLYWYRRVMGKEIKFLLHFVKESKQDESGMPNNRFLAERTGGTYSTLKVQPAELEDSGVYFCASSQGIDSAQYFGAGTRLSVL.

The CDR3 nucleotides are TGTGCCAGCAGTGTTTGGGAGTCCTACGAGCAGTACTTC. Protein product: CASSVWESYEQYF. The V and J genes are TRBV6-1 and TRBJ2-7; a weak D match, TRBD2 (5 bases). V was shortened by 4 bases and J by 1 base, with 8 bases between the two germline ends. This CDR3 has 13 amino acids. Germline CDR1 reads MNHNS; CDR2 reads SASEGT.

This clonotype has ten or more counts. This CDR3 is CASSLSESYEQYF. In nucleotides, the CDR3 is TGTGCCAGCAGCTTATCAGAATCCTACGAGCAGTACTTC. The chain recombines TRBV7-2 with TRBJ2-7; D is ambiguous. The length of the CDR3 is 13 residues. Germline CDR1 and CDR2: SGHTA and FQGNSA. V lost 2 bases, J lost 1 base, and 6 bases lay in between.

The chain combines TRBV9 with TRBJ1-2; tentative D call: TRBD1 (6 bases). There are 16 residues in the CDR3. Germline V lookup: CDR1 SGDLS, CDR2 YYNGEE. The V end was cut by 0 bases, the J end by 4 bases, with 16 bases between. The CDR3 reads CASSVGVDRQIYGYTF. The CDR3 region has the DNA TGTGCCAGCAGCGTAGGGGTAGACAGGCAGATCTATGGCTACACCTTC.

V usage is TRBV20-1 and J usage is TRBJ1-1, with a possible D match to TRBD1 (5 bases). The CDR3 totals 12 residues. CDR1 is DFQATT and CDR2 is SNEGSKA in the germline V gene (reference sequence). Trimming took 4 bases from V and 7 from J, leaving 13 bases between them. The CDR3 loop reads CSATQGWGEAFF. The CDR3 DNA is TGCAGTGCTACCCAGGGTTGGGGTGAAGCTTTCTTT.

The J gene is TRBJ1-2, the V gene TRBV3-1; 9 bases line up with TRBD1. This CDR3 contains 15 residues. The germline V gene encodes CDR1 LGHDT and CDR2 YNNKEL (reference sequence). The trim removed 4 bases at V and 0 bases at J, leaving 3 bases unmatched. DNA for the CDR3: TGTGCCAGCAGCCCCCGGGACAGGGCTAACTATGGCTACACCTTC. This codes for CASSPRDRANYGYTF.

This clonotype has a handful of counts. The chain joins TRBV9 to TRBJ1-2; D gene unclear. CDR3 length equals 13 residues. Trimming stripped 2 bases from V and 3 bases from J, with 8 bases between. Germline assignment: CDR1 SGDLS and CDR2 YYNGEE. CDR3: CASSVGSYYGYTF. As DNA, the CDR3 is TGTGCCAGCAGCGTTGGGTCCTACTATGGCTACACCTTC. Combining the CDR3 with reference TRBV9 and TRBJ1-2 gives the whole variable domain DSGVTQTPKHLITATGQRVTLRCSPRSGDLSVYWYQQSLDQGLQFLIQYYNGEERAKGNILERFSAQQFPDLHSELNLSSLELGDSALYFCASSVGSYYGYTFGSGTRLTVV.

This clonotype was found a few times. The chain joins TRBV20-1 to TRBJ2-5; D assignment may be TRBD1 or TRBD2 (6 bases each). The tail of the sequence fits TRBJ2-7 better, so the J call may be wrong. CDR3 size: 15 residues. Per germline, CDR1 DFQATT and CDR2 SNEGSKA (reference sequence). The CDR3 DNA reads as TGCAGTGCTAGAGACCCGGGGGCGTGGGATGACGAGCAGTACTTC. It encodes CSARDPGAWDDEQYF.

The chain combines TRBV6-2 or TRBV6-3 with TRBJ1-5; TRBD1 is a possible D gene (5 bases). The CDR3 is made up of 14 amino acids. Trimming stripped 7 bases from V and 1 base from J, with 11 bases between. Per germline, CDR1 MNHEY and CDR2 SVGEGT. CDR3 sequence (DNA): TGTGCCAGCAACTATGGGGACAGCAATCAGCCCCAGCATTTT. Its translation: CASNYGDSNQPQHF.

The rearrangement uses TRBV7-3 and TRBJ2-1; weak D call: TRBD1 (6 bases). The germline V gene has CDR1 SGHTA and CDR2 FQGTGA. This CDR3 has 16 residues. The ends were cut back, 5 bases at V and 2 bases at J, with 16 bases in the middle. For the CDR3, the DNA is TGTGCCAGCAGCCGAGGGATAACAGGGCCCTACAATGAGCAGTTCTTC. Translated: CASSRGITGPYNEQFF.

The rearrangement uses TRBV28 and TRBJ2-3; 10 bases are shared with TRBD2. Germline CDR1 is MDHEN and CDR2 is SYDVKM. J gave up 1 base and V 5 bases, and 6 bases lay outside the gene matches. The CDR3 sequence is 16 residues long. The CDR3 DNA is TGTGCCAGCAGTGAAAGCGGGGGGGCGTGCACAGATACGCAGTATTTT. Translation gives CASSESGGACTDTQYF.

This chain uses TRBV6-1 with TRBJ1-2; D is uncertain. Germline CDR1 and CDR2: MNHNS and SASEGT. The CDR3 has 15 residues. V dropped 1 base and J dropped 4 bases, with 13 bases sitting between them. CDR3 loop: CASSEGERQTYGYTF. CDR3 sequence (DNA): TGTGCCAGCAGTGAAGGAGAACGTCAAACCTATGGCTACACCTTC.

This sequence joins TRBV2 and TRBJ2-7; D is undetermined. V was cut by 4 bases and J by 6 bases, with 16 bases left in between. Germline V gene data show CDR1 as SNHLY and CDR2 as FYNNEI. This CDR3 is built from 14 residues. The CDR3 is CASSGLGEVGEQYF. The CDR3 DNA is TGTGCCAGCAGTGGGTTAGGAGAGGTGGGCGAGCAGTACTTC.

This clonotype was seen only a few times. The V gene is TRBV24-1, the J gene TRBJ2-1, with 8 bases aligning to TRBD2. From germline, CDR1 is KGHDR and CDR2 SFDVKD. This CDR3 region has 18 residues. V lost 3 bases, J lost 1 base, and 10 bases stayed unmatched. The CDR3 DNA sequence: TGTGCCACCAGTGATGTATACGGGGGGGCCGATTCCTACAATGAGCAGTTCTTC. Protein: CATSDVYGGADSYNEQFF.

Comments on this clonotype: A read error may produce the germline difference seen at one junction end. CDR3 nucleotide sequence: TGCAGCGTTGCGGTGAGCTCCTGCAATGAGCAGTTCTTC. It specifies CSVAVSSCNEQFF. The rearrangement uses TRBV29-1 and TRBJ2-1; no clear D gene. Germline V gives CDR1 SQVTM, CDR2 ANQGSEA. CDR3 length: 13 residues.

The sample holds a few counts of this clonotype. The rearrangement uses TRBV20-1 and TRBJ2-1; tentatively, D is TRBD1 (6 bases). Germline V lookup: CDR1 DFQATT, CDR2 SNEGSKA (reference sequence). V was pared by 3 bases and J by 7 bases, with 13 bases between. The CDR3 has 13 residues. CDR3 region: CSASLDSLNEQFF. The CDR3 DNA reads TGCAGTGCTAGCTTGGACAGCCTGAATGAGCAGTTCTTC.

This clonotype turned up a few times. CDR3 nucleotide sequence: TGTGCCAGCAGCTTAGAGGGACAGGGGGACCAGCCCCAGCATTTT. Its protein product is CASSLEGQGDQPQHF. The chain combines TRBV7-9 with TRBJ1-5, with 11 positions matching TRBD1. The ends lost 1 base at V and 7 bases at J; junction bases unmatched: 3. From germline, CDR1 is SEHNR and CDR2 FQNEAQ (reference sequence). The CDR3 totals 15 residues.

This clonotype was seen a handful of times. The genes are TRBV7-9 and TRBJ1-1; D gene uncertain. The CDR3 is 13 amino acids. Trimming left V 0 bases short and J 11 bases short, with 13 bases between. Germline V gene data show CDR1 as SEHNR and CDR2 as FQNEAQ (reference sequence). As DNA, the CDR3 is TGTGCCAGCAGCTTAGCTGGCAGTCAGATGGCTTTCTTT. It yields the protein CASSLAGSQMAFF.

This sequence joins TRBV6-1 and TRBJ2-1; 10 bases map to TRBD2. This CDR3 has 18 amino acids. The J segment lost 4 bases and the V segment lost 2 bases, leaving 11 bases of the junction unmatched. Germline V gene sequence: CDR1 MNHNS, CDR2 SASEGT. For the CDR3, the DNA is TGTGCCAGCAGTGAACCCTCTTTAGGACTAGCGGTGTACAATGAGCAGTTCTTC. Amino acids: CASSEPSLGLAVYNEQFF.

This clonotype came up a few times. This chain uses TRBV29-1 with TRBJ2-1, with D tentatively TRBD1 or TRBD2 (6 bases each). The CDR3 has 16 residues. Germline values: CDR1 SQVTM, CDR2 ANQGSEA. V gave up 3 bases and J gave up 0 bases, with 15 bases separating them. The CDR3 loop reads CSVERGWGASYNEQFF. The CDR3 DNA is TGCAGCGTTGAGAGGGGTTGGGGGGCCTCCTACAATGAGCAGTTCTTC.

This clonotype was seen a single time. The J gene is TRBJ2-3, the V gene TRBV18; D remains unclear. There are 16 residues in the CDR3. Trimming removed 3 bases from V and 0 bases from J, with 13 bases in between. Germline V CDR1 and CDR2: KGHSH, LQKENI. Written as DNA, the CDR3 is TGTGCCAGCTCACCGTTGGGTCAGGCTAGCACAGATACGCAGTATTTT. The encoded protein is CASSPLGQASTDTQYF.

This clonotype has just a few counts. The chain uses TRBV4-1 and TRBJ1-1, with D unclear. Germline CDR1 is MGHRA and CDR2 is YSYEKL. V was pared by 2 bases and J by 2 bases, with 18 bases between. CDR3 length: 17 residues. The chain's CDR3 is CASSQLWKNRLNTEAFF. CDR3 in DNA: TGCGCCAGCAGCCAATTGTGGAAAAACCGGTTAAACACTGAAGCTTTCTTT.

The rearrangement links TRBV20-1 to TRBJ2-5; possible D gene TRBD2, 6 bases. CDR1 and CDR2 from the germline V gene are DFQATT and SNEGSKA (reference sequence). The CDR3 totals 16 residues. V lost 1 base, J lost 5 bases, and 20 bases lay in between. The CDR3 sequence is CSARAHRDSPRETQYF. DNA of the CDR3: TGCAGTGCTAGAGCCCACCGGGACTCTCCGAGGGAGACCCAGTACTTC.

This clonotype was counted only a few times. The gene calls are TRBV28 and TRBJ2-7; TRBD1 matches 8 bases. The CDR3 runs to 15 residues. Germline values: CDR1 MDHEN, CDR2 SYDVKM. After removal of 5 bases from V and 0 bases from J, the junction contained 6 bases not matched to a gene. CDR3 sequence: CASSMDRATSYEQYF. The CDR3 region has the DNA TGTGCCAGCAGTATGGACAGGGCAACCTCCTACGAGCAGTACTTC. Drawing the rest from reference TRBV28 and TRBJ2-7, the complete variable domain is DVKVTQSSRYLVKRTGEKVFLECVQDMDHENMFWYRQDPGLGLRLIYFSYDVKMKEKGDIPEGYSVSREKKERFSLILESASTNQTSMYLCASSMDRATSYEQYFGPGTRLTVT.

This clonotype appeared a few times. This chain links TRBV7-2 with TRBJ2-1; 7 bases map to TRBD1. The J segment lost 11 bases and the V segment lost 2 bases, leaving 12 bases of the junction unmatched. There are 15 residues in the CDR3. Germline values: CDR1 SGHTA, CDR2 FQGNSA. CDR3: CASSLSGTVPQKQFF. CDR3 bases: TGTGCCAGCAGCTTATCAGGGACAGTCCCTCAGAAGCAGTTCTTC.

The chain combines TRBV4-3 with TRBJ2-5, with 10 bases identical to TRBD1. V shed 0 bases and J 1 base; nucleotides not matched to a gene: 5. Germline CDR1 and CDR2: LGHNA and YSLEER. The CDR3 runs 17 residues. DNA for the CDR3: TGCGCCAGCAGCCAAGATTTGGGGGACAGGGGCCAAGAGACCCAGTACTTC. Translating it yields CASSQDLGDRGQETQYF.

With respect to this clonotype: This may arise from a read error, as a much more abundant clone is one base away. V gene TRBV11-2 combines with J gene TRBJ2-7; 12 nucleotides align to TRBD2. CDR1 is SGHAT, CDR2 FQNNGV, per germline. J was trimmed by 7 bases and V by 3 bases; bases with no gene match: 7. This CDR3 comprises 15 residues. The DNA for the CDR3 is TGTGCCAGCAGCTTCCTAGCGGGGGGGCTTAATGAGCAGTACTTC. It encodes CASSFLAGGLNEQYF.

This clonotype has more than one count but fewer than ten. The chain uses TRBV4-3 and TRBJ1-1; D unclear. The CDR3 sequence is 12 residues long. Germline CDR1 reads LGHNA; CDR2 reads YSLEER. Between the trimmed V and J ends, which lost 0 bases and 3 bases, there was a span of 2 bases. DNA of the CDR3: TGCGCCAGCAGCCAAGATGACACTGAAGCTTTCTTT. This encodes CASSQDDTEAFF.